These 12 T cell receptor beta chains share one sample of origin, sequenced in a study of response to subunit inactivated influenza vaccine. TCRdb ran MiXCR on the RT-PCR reads and lists one entry per CDR3 protein. The sample carries hundreds of thousands of distinct CDR3 sequences, approximately 7.1% recorded once. Sequenced material: PBMCs from blood, taken around 2 years after vaccination. The receptor source for this set is a man between 45 and 75 years old who received an inactivated influenza vaccine.

This clonotype was counted between two and nine times. The V and J genes are TRBV12-3 or TRBV12-4 and TRBJ1-5; D gene unclear. CDR3 size: 12 residues. The germline V and J ends were trimmed by 3 bases and 7 bases, with 7 bases remaining between them. CDR3 amino acids: CASSLSLQPQHF. CDR3 nucleotides: TGTGCCAGCAGTTTGAGCCTGCAGCCCCAGCATTTT.

Concerning this clonotype: This may come from a read error, since a much larger clone is one base off. The chain couples TRBV3-1 to TRBJ2-2; D might be TRBD1 (5 bases). Germline-derived CDR1 and CDR2 are LGHDT and YNNKEL (reference sequence). Trimming pared 2 bases from V and 4 bases from J, leaving 11 bases between. The CDR3 has 15 amino acids. This CDR3 is CASSQTGRATGELFF. The DNA of the CDR3 is TGTGCCAGCAGCCAAACGGGCAGGGCCACCGGGGAGCTGTTTTTT.

This clonotype was found many times. V gene TRBV12-3 or TRBV12-4 combines with J gene TRBJ1-6, with D possibly matching TRBD1 (6 bases). The V end lost 5 bases, the J end lost 7 bases, and 15 bases lay between the germline ends. The CDR3 covers 15 residues. This chain's CDR3 is CASSLLGGTNSPLHF. For the CDR3, the DNA is TGTGCCAGCAGTCTCCTAGGGGGAACCAATTCACCCCTCCACTTT.

This chain joins TRBV18 and TRBJ2-1; D gene uncertain. Trimming stripped 5 bases from V and 1 base from J, with 9 bases between. The germline V gene encodes CDR1 KGHSH and CDR2 LQKENI. CDR3 length: 14 residues. CDR3 DNA: TGTGCCAGCTCAGTCGCGGTTTCCTACAATGAGCAGTTCTTC. Encoded protein: CASSVAVSYNEQFF.

This clonotype appeared a single time. The V call is TRBV25-1, the J call TRBJ2-7; 7 bases are shared with TRBD2. Per the germline V gene, CDR1 is MGHDK and CDR2 is SYGVNS. This CDR3 contains 13 residues. CDR3 DNA sequence: TGTGCAAGCGGTGAATATGGGAGGGGCGAGCAGTACTTC. This encodes CASGEYGRGEQYF.

This clonotype was seen more than once but under ten times. Here the CDR3 reads CASSLGLLQFF. CDR3 bases: TGTGCCAGCAGCTTGGGTCTATTGCAGTTCTTC. The chain combines TRBV7-9 with TRBJ2-1, with D uncertain. The CDR3 totals 11 residues. V was cut by 3 bases and J by 12 bases, with 9 bases left in between. Per the germline V gene, CDR1 is SEHNR and CDR2 is FQNEAQ (reference sequence).

This clonotype was recorded at least ten times. V is TRBV4-3 and J is TRBJ2-1, with D perhaps assigned TRBD1 or TRBD2 (5 bases each). Between the trimmed V and J ends, which lost 4 bases and 5 bases, there was a span of 15 bases. This CDR3 comprises 15 residues. The germline V gene encodes CDR1 LGHNA and CDR2 YSLEER. The CDR3 DNA follows: TGCGCCAGCAGCCCAACCGGGACGGCGAACAATGAGCAGTTCTTC. Translation gives CASSPTGTANNEQFF.

This clonotype was picked up a small number of times. V and J are TRBV20-1 and TRBJ1-5; a possible D gene is TRBD1 (5 bases). CDR1 is DFQATT, CDR2 SNEGSKA, per germline (reference sequence). The CDR3 has 13 residues. Trimming stripped 3 bases from V and 3 bases from J, with 9 bases between. The CDR3 reads CSASGAYNQPQHF. The CDR3 bases are TGCAGTGCTAGCGGGGCCTACAATCAGCCCCAGCATTTT.

This clonotype has only a few counts. The J gene is TRBJ1-3, the V gene TRBV14, with D unclear. The CDR3 contains 12 residues. Germline V lookup: CDR1 SGHDN, CDR2 FVKESK. V gave up 6 bases and J gave up 8 bases, with 11 bases separating them. CDR3 sequence: CASSSTGDTIYF. The CDR3 coding sequence is TGTGCCAGCAGTTCGACTGGGGACACCATATATTTT.

Many counts were recorded for this clonotype. The V gene is TRBV7-2, the J gene TRBJ2-3; TRBD1 aligns across 7 bases. The trim removed 5 bases at V and 4 bases at J, leaving 6 bases unmatched. Germline CDR1 reads SGHTA; CDR2 reads FQGNSA. The CDR3 is 14 residues long. This chain's CDR3 is CASSLVGGPDTQYF. The CDR3 DNA follows: TGTGCCAGCAGCCTCGTAGGGGGCCCAGATACGCAGTATTTT.

In this sample, this clonotype turned up many times. The rearrangement links TRBV20-1 to TRBJ2-4; the D gene is possibly TRBD2 (5 bases). The CDR3 extends over 13 amino acids. Germline V gene sequence: CDR1 DFQATT, CDR2 SNEGSKA (reference sequence). With 5 bases removed from V and 3 bases from J, the gap between germline ends came to 11 bases. CDR3 sequence reads: CSAEWTGKNIQYF. DNA for the CDR3: TGCAGTGCTGAATGGACTGGCAAAAACATTCAGTACTTC.

This clonotype was found many times. This rearrangement joins TRBV29-1 to TRBJ2-1; 8 bases fit TRBD1. The trim removed 5 bases at V and 3 bases at J, leaving 6 bases unmatched. The germline gives CDR1 SQVTM, CDR2 ANQGSEA. CDR3 length equals 14 residues. As DNA, the CDR3 is TGCAGCGTTTTAGGACAGGGAATCTACAATGAGCAGTTCTTC. This sequence encodes CSVLGQGIYNEQFF.